Each of the 13 T cell receptor beta chains below was sequenced from the same sample in a study of blood T cells in healthy people across ages. With a J-beta primer mix and a sample-barcoded 5' primer, a second PCR ran 7 to 11 cycles. Each CDR3 protein is one row after TCRdb ran MiXCR on the 5' RACE reads. The table records hundreds of thousands of distinct CDR3 sequences, 40% to 50% of them present only once. The sequencing input was blood. These receptors all stem from a man between 60 and 75 years old in good health.

This clonotype was seen a handful of times. The chain uses TRBV7-2 and TRBJ2-7; tentative D call: TRBD1 (5 bases). The germline V and J ends were trimmed by 1 base and 1 base, with 14 bases remaining between them. The germline V gene has CDR1 SGHTA and CDR2 FQGNSA. The CDR3 is made up of 16 amino acids. CDR3 sequence (DNA): TGTGCCAGCAGCTTAGGGTCCAGGGTCGAGTCCTACGAGCAGTACTTC. This encodes CASSLGSRVESYEQYF. Full variable domain (remainder filled in from reference TRBV7-2 and TRBJ2-7): GAGVSQSPSNKVTEKGKDVELRCDPISGHTALYWYRQSLGQGLEFLIYFQGNSAPDKSGLPSDRFSAERTGGSVSTLTIQRTQQEDSAVYLCASSLGSRVESYEQYFGPGTRLTVT.

The CDR3 is CASSLLDWSGAQYF. The CDR3 DNA sequence: TGTGCCAGCAGCTTATTGGATTGGTCTGGAGCCCAGTACTTC. This chain joins TRBV7-8 and TRBJ2-7; D unclear. V was shortened by 2 bases and J by 10 bases, with 18 bases between the two germline ends. CDR3 size: 14 residues. CDR1 and CDR2 (germline): SGHVS, FQNEAQ.

The J gene is TRBJ1-4, the V gene TRBV13, with a possible D match to TRBD1 (6 bases). CDR1 is PRHDT, CDR2 FYEKMQ, per germline (reference sequence). There are 15 residues in the CDR3. V lost 5 bases and J lost 5, with 15 bases in between. The CDR3 region has the DNA TGTGCCAGCAGCCCCACCGGGACAAGAAATGAAAAACTGTTTTTT. Translation: CASSPTGTRNEKLFF.

This chain links TRBV12-3 or TRBV12-4 with TRBJ2-1; no reliable D call. TRBJ2-7 explains the end of the DNA better; the J call may be wrong. CDR3 length equals 14 residues. The CDR3 loop reads CASIDTVLYNEQYF. In nucleotides, the CDR3 is TGTGCCAGCATCGACACAGTCCTCTACAATGAGCAGTACTTC.

This clonotype showed up many times. CDR3 coding DNA: TGTGCCAGCAGTTACGTTCTCTCTGGGGCCAACGTCCTGACTTTC. This translates into CASSYVLSGANVLTF. The rearrangement joins TRBV6-6 to TRBJ2-6; D is uncertain. Deletions cut 2 bases from V and 0 bases from J, with 5 bases between. This CDR3 is built from 15 residues. The germline gives CDR1 MNHNY, CDR2 SVGAGI (reference sequence).

This rearrangement joins TRBV12-3 or TRBV12-4 to TRBJ2-7; TRBD2 is a possible D gene (6 bases). The CDR3 loop spans 14 amino acids. Trimming cost V 6 bases and J 2 bases, with 14 bases left between them. This chain's CDR3 is CASSYHGSTYEQYF. The CDR3 DNA reads TGTGCCAGCAGCTACCACGGGAGTACCTACGAGCAGTACTTC.

Regarding this clonotype: At one of its ends the junction is not consistent with the germline gene, which may arise from a read error. J is TRBJ2-7 and V is TRBV12-3 or TRBV12-4; maybe TRBD1 (5 bases). This CDR3 has 14 residues. CDR3 region: CASSLGLAPYKQYF. The CDR3 DNA reads TGTGCCAGCAGTTTGGGGCTGGCCCCCTACAAGCAGTACTTC.

CDR3 in DNA: TGTGCCAGCGAAGGCGGAACTAATGAAAAACTGTTTTTT. Its translation is CASEGGTNEKLFF. The chain links TRBV2 to TRBJ1-4, with no clear D. V was clipped by 8 bases and J by 1 base, with 8 bases between them. Germline V lookup: CDR1 SNHLY, CDR2 FYNNEI. The CDR3 has 13 residues.

This clonotype was detected a few times. V is TRBV29-1 and J is TRBJ2-5; tentatively, D is TRBD1 (5 bases). V lost 1 base to trimming and J lost 1 base, with 22 bases between them. Germline V gene data show CDR1 as SQVTM and CDR2 as ANQGSEA. The CDR3 totals 18 residues. The CDR3 here is CSVEGYDDSLLGQETQYF. As DNA, the CDR3 is TGCAGCGTTGAAGGATACGATGACAGCCTCTTGGGCCAAGAGACCCAGTACTTC.

This clonotype has a handful of counts. V is TRBV7-9 and J is TRBJ1-6; perhaps TRBD1 as D (6 bases). V was pared by 5 bases and J by 5 bases, with 7 bases between. The germline V gene encodes CDR1 SEHNR and CDR2 FQNEAQ (reference sequence). The length of the CDR3 is 13 residues. DNA of the CDR3: TGTGCCAGCAGCCGGACAGATAATTCACCCCTCCACTTT. It codes for CASSRTDNSPLHF. Complete variable domain (other parts from reference TRBV7-9 and TRBJ1-6): DTGVSQNPRHKITKRGQNVTFRCDPISEHNRLYWYRQTLGQGPEFLTYFQNEAQLEKSRLLSDRFSAERPKGSFSTLEIQRTEQGDSAMYLCASSRTDNSPLHFGNGTRLTVT.

This clonotype occurred a few times. V and J are TRBV4-3 and TRBJ2-3; D is unclear. The CDR3 has 14 residues. V lost 0 bases, J lost 8 bases, and 12 bases lay in between. Germline values: CDR1 LGHNA, CDR2 YSLEER. The CDR3 sequence is CASSQDQATSTQYF. CDR3 sequence (DNA): TGCGCCAGCAGCCAAGATCAAGCCACCAGTACGCAGTATTTT.

The chain employs TRBV14 and TRBJ2-5; D is undetermined. The germline V gene has CDR1 SGHDN and CDR2 FVKESK. The V gene lost 1 base and the J gene lost 5 bases, with 11 bases spanning the gap. The CDR3 has 14 amino acids. CDR3 sequence (DNA): TGTGCCAGCAGCCAAGGGGCTAGGTCCGAGACCCAGTACTTC. This encodes CASSQGARSETQYF.

Comments on this clonotype: Germline and junction disagree at one end, which may indicate a read error. The CDR3 loop is CASGFPGPKNIQYF. In DNA, the CDR3 is TGTGCCAGCGGTTTCCCGGGACCCAAAAACATTCAGTACTTC. The chain couples TRBV12-3 or TRBV12-4 to TRBJ2-4; either TRBD1 or TRBD2 may fit D (5 bases each). The CDR3 covers 14 residues.